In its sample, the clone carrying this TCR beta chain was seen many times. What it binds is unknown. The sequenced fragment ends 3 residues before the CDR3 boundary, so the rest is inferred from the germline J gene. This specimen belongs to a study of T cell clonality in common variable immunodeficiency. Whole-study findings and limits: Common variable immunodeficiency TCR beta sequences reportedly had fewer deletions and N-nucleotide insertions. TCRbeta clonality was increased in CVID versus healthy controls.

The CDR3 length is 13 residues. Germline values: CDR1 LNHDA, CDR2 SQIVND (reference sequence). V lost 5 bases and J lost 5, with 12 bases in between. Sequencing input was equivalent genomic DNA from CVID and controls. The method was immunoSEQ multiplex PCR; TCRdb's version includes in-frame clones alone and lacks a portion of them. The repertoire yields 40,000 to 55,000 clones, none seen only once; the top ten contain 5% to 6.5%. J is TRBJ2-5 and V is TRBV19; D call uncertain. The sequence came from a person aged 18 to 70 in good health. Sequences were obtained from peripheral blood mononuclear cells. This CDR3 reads CASSARIGETQYF. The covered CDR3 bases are TGTGCCAGTAGTGCCCGGATAGGGGAGACC. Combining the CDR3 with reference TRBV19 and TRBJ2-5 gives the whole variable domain DGGITQSPKYLFRKEGQNVTLSCEQNLNHDAMYWYRQDPGQGLRLIYYSQIVNDFQKGDIAEGYSVSREKKESFPLTVTSAQKNPTAFYLCASSARIGETQYFGPGTRLLVL.